A selection of T cell receptor beta chains follows, all from one sample in a study of shared clonotypes between healthy human individuals. TCRdb keeps only in-frame clones here, not all; method: immunoSEQ multiplex PCR. The sample yields around 2.1 million clones, around 93% seen once. The specimen was naive CD8+ T cells from PBMCs. These TCRs come from a man aged 18 to 30 in good health. Some clones in this sample may be carry-over from other donors' samples. Each CDR3 is given with its conserved first and last residue. D genes are given only for firm matches. Only part of the rows carry a size: once, few, many, or a class if the clone is expanded.

CDR3 DNA: TGTGCCAGCAGCGGACAACACAGCTACACCTTC
CDR3 protein: CASSGQHSYTF
CDR3 length: 11
clone size: .
V gene: TRBV9
D gene: .
J gene: TRBJ1-2

CDR3 DNA: TGTGCCATCAGTGATGGTCCCGCGCGGAACGAGCAGTACTTC
CDR3 protein: CAISDGPARNEQYF
CDR3 length: 14
clone size: .
V gene: TRBV10-3
D gene: .
J gene: TRBJ2-7

CDR3 DNA: TGTGCCAGCAGTTACTCGATAGGGGTGGGCTACACCTTC
CDR3 protein: CASSYSIGVGYTF
CDR3 length: 13
clone size: .
V gene: TRBV6-6
D gene: .
J gene: TRBJ1-2

CDR3 DNA: TGTGCCTGGAGTGTGGGTAGCGGGGAGAACACCGGGGAGCTGTTTTTT
CDR3 protein: CAWSVGSGENTGELFF
CDR3 length: 16
clone size: .
V gene: TRBV30
D gene: TRBD2
J gene: TRBJ2-2

CDR3 DNA: TGTGCCTGGAGTTTCCCCGGACATCCGAATGACTATGGCTACACCTTC
CDR3 protein: CAWSFPGHPNDYGYTF
CDR3 length: 16
clone size: once
V gene: TRBV30
D gene: .
J gene: TRBJ1-2

CDR3 DNA: TGTGCCAGCAGCCCGGGGGGTGGTGGCTACACCTTC
CDR3 protein: CASSPGGGGYTF
CDR3 length: 12
clone size: .
V gene: TRBV9
D gene: .
J gene: TRBJ1-2

CDR3 DNA: TGTGCCAGCAGCTTGGGGTGGAACAATCAGCCCCAGCATTTT
CDR3 protein: CASSLGWNNQPQHF
CDR3 length: 14
clone size: once
V gene: TRBV7-9
D gene: .
J gene: TRBJ1-5

CDR3 DNA: TGTGCCAGCAGTGAGTGGACAATCTCCTACGAGCAGTACTTC
CDR3 protein: CASSEWTISYEQYF
CDR3 length: 14
clone size: once
V gene: TRBV2
D gene: .
J gene: TRBJ2-7

CDR3 DNA: TGTGCCAGCAGCTTAGTGGGCGACCCCTACGAGCGGTACTTC
CDR3 protein: CASSLVGDPYERYF
CDR3 length: 14
clone size: .
V gene: TRBV13
D gene: .
J gene: TRBJ2-7

CDR3 DNA: TGTGCCAGCAGTTTATCAGGTAGCACTGAAGCTTTCTTT
CDR3 protein: CASSLSGSTEAFF
CDR3 length: 13
clone size: .
V gene: TRBV28
D gene: .
J gene: TRBJ1-1

CDR3 DNA: TGTGCCAGCAGTTACCGCCATACGGATGGCTACACCTTC
CDR3 protein: CASSYRHTDGYTF
CDR3 length: 13
clone size: .
V gene: TRBV28
D gene: .
J gene: TRBJ1-2

CDR3 DNA: TGTGCCAGCACTTCCGAGGGATTCGAGCAGTACTTC
CDR3 protein: CASTSEGFEQYF
CDR3 length: 12
clone size: .
V gene: TRBV27
D gene: .
J gene: TRBJ2-7

CDR3 DNA: TGTGCCAGCAGTTTCGGCGGGAGCACAGATACGCAGTATTTT
CDR3 protein: CASSFGGSTDTQYF
CDR3 length: 14
clone size: .
V gene: TRBV27
D gene: .
J gene: TRBJ2-3

CDR3 DNA: TGTGCCAGCAGCCCCTGGGCCCCAGAAATGGGCTACAATGAGCAGTTCTTC
CDR3 protein: CASSPWAPEMGYNEQFF
CDR3 length: 17
clone size: once
V gene: TRBV7-6
D gene: .
J gene: TRBJ2-1

CDR3 DNA: TGTGCCAGCAGCTTAGTGGGGGTAGGGGGCACAGATACGCAGTATTTT
CDR3 protein: CASSLVGVGGTDTQYF
CDR3 length: 16
clone size: .
V gene: TRBV7-8
D gene: .
J gene: TRBJ2-3

CDR3 DNA: TGTGCCAGTAGTATTCTGGCGAGCAATGAGCAGTTCTTC
CDR3 protein: CASSILASNEQFF
CDR3 length: 13
clone size: .
V gene: TRBV19
D gene: .
J gene: TRBJ2-1

CDR3 DNA: TGTGCCAGCAGCCCCTGGGACCGTCGAGAGACCCAGTACTTC
CDR3 protein: CASSPWDRRETQYF
CDR3 length: 14
clone size: .
V gene: TRBV9
D gene: .
J gene: TRBJ2-5

CDR3 DNA: TGTGCCAGCAGTACCGACAGGGAGGACTGGGATGGCTACACCTTC
CDR3 protein: CASSTDREDWDGYTF
CDR3 length: 15
clone size: .
V gene: TRBV6-5
D gene: TRBD1
J gene: TRBJ1-2

CDR3 DNA: TGTGCCAGCAGTGAGTATTGGACAGGGTCTAATTACGAGCAGTACTTC
CDR3 protein: CASSEYWTGSNYEQYF
CDR3 length: 16
clone size: once
V gene: TRBV2
D gene: TRBD1
J gene: TRBJ2-7

CDR3 DNA: TGTGCCAGCAGCAAACGGATAGGCGGGGGGCGAAGGCTAGCGGGAGATGGTAGTTTCTACGAGCAGTACTTC
CDR3 protein: CASSKRIGGGRRLAGDGSFYEQYF
CDR3 length: 24
clone size: .
V gene: TRBV21-1
D gene: .
J gene: TRBJ2-7

CDR3 DNA: TGTGCCAGCAGCAAAAGTGGGCCAGAGAGAACCATGAACACTGAAGCTTTCTTT
CDR3 protein: CASSKSGPERTMNTEAFF
CDR3 length: 18
clone size: .
V gene: TRBV21-1
D gene: .
J gene: TRBJ1-1

CDR3 DNA: TGTGCCAGCTCATCGGGACTAGCGGGAGGGTCAACCTGGGAGACCCAGTACTTC
CDR3 protein: CASSSGLAGGSTWETQYF
CDR3 length: 18
clone size: .
V gene: TRBV18
D gene: TRBD2
J gene: TRBJ2-5

CDR3 DNA: TGCGCCAGCAGCTTGGCAGGGGCGAAGAGAACTAATGAAAAACTGTTTTTT
CDR3 protein: CASSLAGAKRTNEKLFF
CDR3 length: 17
clone size: .
V gene: TRBV5-1
D gene: .
J gene: TRBJ1-4

CDR3 DNA: TGTGCCAGCAGCCCCCGGGCGGGGATGGGCTATGGCTACACCTTC
CDR3 protein: CASSPRAGMGYGYTF
CDR3 length: 15
clone size: .
V gene: TRBV11-2
D gene: .
J gene: TRBJ1-2

CDR3 DNA: TGTGCCAGCAGCCAATCAAGGACAGGAGAACTGTTTTTT
CDR3 protein: CASSQSRTGELFF
CDR3 length: 13
clone size: .
V gene: TRBV16
D gene: TRBD1
J gene: TRBJ1-4

CDR3 DNA: TGTGCCAGCAGGGTCGCAGGGGGCTCCGGGGAGCTGTTTTTT
CDR3 protein: CASRVAGGSGELFF
CDR3 length: 14
clone size: .
V gene: TRBV7-9
D gene: TRBD1
J gene: TRBJ2-2

CDR3 DNA: TGTGCCAGCAGTTTACCGGGGGATGGGCAGTTCTTC
CDR3 protein: CASSLPGDGQFF
CDR3 length: 12
clone size: .
V gene: TRBV27
D gene: .
J gene: TRBJ2-1

CDR3 DNA: TGTGCCAGCAGACCCCGGGACAGCAACTACGAGCAGTACTTC
CDR3 protein: CASRPRDSNYEQYF
CDR3 length: 14
clone size: .
V gene: TRBV6-5
D gene: TRBD1
J gene: TRBJ2-7

CDR3 DNA: TGTGCCAGCAGTTTTTCGTCCGGGGACAGGGAGAACTACGAGCAGTACTTC
CDR3 protein: CASSFSSGDRENYEQYF
CDR3 length: 17
clone size: .
V gene: TRBV27
D gene: TRBD1
J gene: TRBJ2-7

CDR3 DNA: TGTGCCAGCAGCTTAGCCCCCGAGGGGCAGGGGCTACGGACTGAAGCTTTCTTT
CDR3 protein: CASSLAPEGQGLRTEAFF
CDR3 length: 18
clone size: .
V gene: TRBV7-6
D gene: .
J gene: TRBJ1-1

CDR3 DNA: TGTGCCAGCAGTTACCTAGCGGGCTCTTGGAATGAGCAGTTCTTC
CDR3 protein: CASSYLAGSWNEQFF
CDR3 length: 15
clone size: .
V gene: TRBV6-5
D gene: TRBD2
J gene: TRBJ2-1

CDR3 DNA: TGTGCCAGCAGTTTAATTGGGTTGGAGACCCAGTACTTC
CDR3 protein: CASSLIGLETQYF
CDR3 length: 13
clone size: .
V gene: TRBV27
D gene: .
J gene: TRBJ2-5

CDR3 DNA: TGCGCCAGCAGCCAAGGAAGTGGCCGGGCATACGAGCAGTACTTC
CDR3 protein: CASSQGSGRAYEQYF
CDR3 length: 15
clone size: .
V gene: TRBV4-3
D gene: .
J gene: TRBJ2-7

CDR3 DNA: TGTGCCAGCAGTCCATACAGGGAATCCTACAATGAGCAGTTCTTC
CDR3 protein: CASSPYRESYNEQFF
CDR3 length: 15
clone size: .
V gene: TRBV27
D gene: .
J gene: TRBJ2-1

CDR3 DNA: TGTGCCAGCAGCCACCTGAGCACCCCGTTGACTGAAGCTTTCTTT
CDR3 protein: CASSHLSTPLTEAFF
CDR3 length: 15
clone size: .
V gene: TRBV14
D gene: .
J gene: TRBJ1-1

CDR3 DNA: TGTGCCAGCAGCCCAAATCGGCAGGGGAGAGAGACCCAGTACTTC
CDR3 protein: CASSPNRQGRETQYF
CDR3 length: 15
clone size: .
V gene: TRBV7-2
D gene: .
J gene: TRBJ2-5

CDR3 DNA: TGCGCCAGCAGCAGAACCGGGACAGGGGCGATGAACACTGAAGCTTTCTTT
CDR3 protein: CASSRTGTGAMNTEAFF
CDR3 length: 17
clone size: .
V gene: TRBV5-1
D gene: TRBD1
J gene: TRBJ1-1

CDR3 DNA: TGTGCCAGCAGCTTATTTGGCGGAGGAACCGGGGAGCTGTTTTTT
CDR3 protein: CASSLFGGGTGELFF
CDR3 length: 15
clone size: .
V gene: TRBV7-3
D gene: .
J gene: TRBJ2-2

CDR3 DNA: TGTGCCAGCAGCCCAAACAGGGGAAGAGGCACCGGGGAGCTGTTTTTT
CDR3 protein: CASSPNRGRGTGELFF
CDR3 length: 16
clone size: .
V gene: TRBV6-4
D gene: TRBD1
J gene: TRBJ2-2

CDR3 DNA: TGTGCCAGCAGCCCCGGGACTAGCGGGCCGGGCGAGCAGTACTTC
CDR3 protein: CASSPGTSGPGEQYF
CDR3 length: 15
clone size: once
V gene: TRBV4-2
D gene: TRBD2
J gene: TRBJ2-7

CDR3 DNA: TGTGCCAGCAGTTACCCGGGACCCAGGTTAGATACGCAGTATTTT
CDR3 protein: CASSYPGPRLDTQYF
CDR3 length: 15
clone size: .
V gene: TRBV11-2
D gene: .
J gene: TRBJ2-3

CDR3 DNA: TGTGCCAGCAGTGAATATATAGCCACGAGCTACGAGCAGTACTTC
CDR3 protein: CASSEYIATSYEQYF
CDR3 length: 15
clone size: .
V gene: TRBV6-1
D gene: .
J gene: TRBJ2-7

CDR3 DNA: TGTGCCAGCAGCGGGGGAAACTACGAGCAGTACTTC
CDR3 protein: CASSGGNYEQYF
CDR3 length: 12
clone size: .
V gene: TRBV6-5
D gene: .
J gene: TRBJ2-7

CDR3 DNA: TGTGCCAGCAGCTTAGCCCCCCGGGCTAGCGAGCACAATGAGCAGTTCTTC
CDR3 protein: CASSLAPRASEHNEQFF
CDR3 length: 17
clone size: once
V gene: TRBV7-6
D gene: .
J gene: TRBJ2-1

CDR3 DNA: TGTGCCAGCAGTTTCACCACAGATACGCAGTATTTT
CDR3 protein: CASSFTTDTQYF
CDR3 length: 12
clone size: .
V gene: TRBV28
D gene: .
J gene: TRBJ2-3

CDR3 DNA: TGTGCCAGCAGCGGGGCGGGAGCAGAAAACAATGAGCAGTTCTTC
CDR3 protein: CASSGAGAENNEQFF
CDR3 length: 15
clone size: .
V gene: TRBV9
D gene: TRBD2
J gene: TRBJ2-1

CDR3 DNA: TGTGCCAGCAGTGACGGGCAGTTCTATGGCTACACCTTC
CDR3 protein: CASSDGQFYGYTF
CDR3 length: 13
clone size: .
V gene: TRBV2
D gene: .
J gene: TRBJ1-2

CDR3 DNA: TGTGCCAGCAGTTTGGGACAGGGGTTTTACGAGCAGTACTTC
CDR3 protein: CASSLGQGFYEQYF
CDR3 length: 14
clone size: .
V gene: TRBV6-6
D gene: TRBD1
J gene: TRBJ2-7

CDR3 DNA: TGTGCCAGCAGTGATGGTCGGGGGGGAACCTACGAGCAGTACTTC
CDR3 protein: CASSDGRGGTYEQYF
CDR3 length: 15
clone size: .
V gene: TRBV25-1
D gene: TRBD2
J gene: TRBJ2-7

CDR3 DNA: TGTGCCAGCAGCGTAGTGGACTCTGGAAACACCATATATTTT
CDR3 protein: CASSVVDSGNTIYF
CDR3 length: 14
clone size: .
V gene: TRBV9
D gene: .
J gene: TRBJ1-3

CDR3 DNA: TGTGCCAGCAGTTTATATCGGCGACTAGCGGGAGTCCCCGACAATGAGCAGTTCTTC
CDR3 protein: CASSLYRRLAGVPDNEQFF
CDR3 length: 19
clone size: .
V gene: TRBV28
D gene: TRBD2
J gene: TRBJ2-1

CDR3 DNA: TGTGCCAGCAGCTCCCCGAGACAGGGCCCCTCCTACGAGCAGTACTTC
CDR3 protein: CASSSPRQGPSYEQYF
CDR3 length: 16
clone size: once
V gene: TRBV7-9
D gene: TRBD1
J gene: TRBJ2-7

CDR3 DNA: TGTGCCAGCAGCTCCCCCGTTGGGGGAGGGTACAATGAGCAGTTCTTC
CDR3 protein: CASSSPVGGGYNEQFF
CDR3 length: 16
clone size: once
V gene: TRBV9
D gene: TRBD2
J gene: TRBJ2-1